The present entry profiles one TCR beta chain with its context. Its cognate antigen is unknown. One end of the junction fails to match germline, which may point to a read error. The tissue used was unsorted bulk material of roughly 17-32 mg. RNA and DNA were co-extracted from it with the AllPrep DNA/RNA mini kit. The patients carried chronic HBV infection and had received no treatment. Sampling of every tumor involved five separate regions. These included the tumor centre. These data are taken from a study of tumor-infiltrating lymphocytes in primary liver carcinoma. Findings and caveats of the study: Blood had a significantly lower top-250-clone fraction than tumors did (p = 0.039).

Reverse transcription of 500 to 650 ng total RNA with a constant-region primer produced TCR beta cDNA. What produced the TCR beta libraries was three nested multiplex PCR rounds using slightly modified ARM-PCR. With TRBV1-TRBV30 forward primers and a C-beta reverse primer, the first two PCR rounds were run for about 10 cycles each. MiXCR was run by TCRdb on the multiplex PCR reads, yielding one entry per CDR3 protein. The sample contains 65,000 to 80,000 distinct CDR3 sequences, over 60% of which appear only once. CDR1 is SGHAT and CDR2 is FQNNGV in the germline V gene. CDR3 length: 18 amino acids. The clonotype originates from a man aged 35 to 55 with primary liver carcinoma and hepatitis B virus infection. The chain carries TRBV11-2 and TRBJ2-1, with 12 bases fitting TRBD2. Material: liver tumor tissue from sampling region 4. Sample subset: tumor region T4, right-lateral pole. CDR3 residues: CVSSFPRLAGELYDEQFF. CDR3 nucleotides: TGTGTCAGCAGCTTTCCTCGACTAGCGGGAGAACTCTACGATGAGCAGTTCTTC.